This T cell receptor (beta chain) was identified during a study of T cell changes during pregnancy in multiple sclerosis. Using immunoSEQ multiplex PCR, the repertoire was profiled, and TCRdb retains in-frame clones only, with some absent. Of 75,000 to 95,000 clones in the sample, just over 90% were seen once. This TCR was sampled from a female donor with multiple sclerosis, enrolled in a pregnancy study. The specimen comprised peripheral blood, sampled in the second trimester of pregnancy.

CDR3 amino acids: CASSYSSSGGRDTQYF. CDR3 nucleotide sequence: TGTGCCAGCAGTTACTCGTCCAGCGGGGGACGGGATACGCAGTATTTT. The chain uses TRBV6-5 and TRBJ2-3; TRBD2 agrees at 8 bases. Germline CDR1 reads MNHEY; CDR2 reads SVGAGI. Unmatched junction bases numbered 8, after V lost 0 bases and J lost 6 bases. There are 16 residues in the CDR3.